A single TCR beta chain is shown here with its context. What it binds is not known. A much larger clone is a single base away; this may be a read error. This CDR3 has 19 residues. Germline trimming cut 6 bases from V and 2 bases from J; bases unmatched to any gene: 16. Germline CDR1 is MNHGY and CDR2 is SVAAGI. Template material for amplifying TCR beta CDR3 regions consisted of RNA transcripts. A set of HTBI primers served as the primers for a first-round RT-PCR of the TCR CDR3. TCRdb reprocessed the multiplex PCR reads with MiXCR, giving one entry per CDR3 protein. The sample has 300,000 to 450,000 distinct CDR3 sequences; about 15% are singletons. The sample originates from a study of T cells in Graves' hyperthyroidism and ophthalmopathy. Study-level findings and limits: Blood also showed most of the thyroid clonotypes that were expanded above 0.001.

This sequence was found in a woman aged 55-69 years with Graves' hyperthyroidism. V gene TRBV6-9 combines with J gene TRBJ2-1, with 10 bases matching TRBD2. Sequencing input: blood. The CDR3 loop reads CASRFRGLAVSGAYNEQFF. The CDR3 DNA follows: TGTGCCAGCAGGTTTCGTGGACTAGCGGTCTCCGGTGCCTACAATGAGCAGTTCTTC.